Shown below are 8 T cell receptor beta chains from a single sample sequenced in a study of vaccination and CD4 T cells after COVID-19. Cultured CD4+ T cells had their DNA profiled by the Oncomine TCR Beta short-read assay. TCRdb ran MiXCR on the PCR reads and lists one entry per CDR3 protein. The repertoire holds about 11,000 distinct CDR3 sequences, with over 65% as singletons. Their specific antigens are unknown. Sample treatment: roughly 10-day PBMC culture with coronavirus spike peptide pools or control peptides (ViraFEST assay). Input material: CD4+ T cells from blood, cultured in vitro. The receptor source for this set is a human donor who had recovered from COVID-19.

The J gene is TRBJ2-3, the V gene TRBV20-1; 9 bases agree with TRBD2. Germline V gene sequence: CDR1 DFQATT, CDR2 SNEGSKA (reference sequence). The CDR3 extends over 13 amino acids. V shed 3 bases and J 8 bases; nucleotides not matched to a gene: 6. CDR3 nucleotide sequence: TGCAGTGCTAGCGGGACTAGCCTCGGTACGCAGTATTTT. Its translation: CSASGTSLGTQYF.

The CDR3 bases are TGTGCCAGCAGCCAGCAAGCGGGAGCAGGAAATTACGAGCAGTACTTC. Protein product: CASSQQAGAGNYEQYF. The rearrangement uses TRBV7-9 and TRBJ2-7; 8 bases agree with TRBD2. Unmatched junction bases numbered 13, after V lost 5 bases and J lost 4 bases. Germline-derived CDR1 and CDR2 are SEHNR and FQNEAQ (reference sequence). CDR3 length: 16 amino acids. The variable domain in full, with the rest retrieved from reference TRBV7-9 and TRBJ2-7, is DTGVSQNPRHKITKRGQNVTFRCDPISEHNRLYWYRQTLGQGPEFLTYFQNEAQLEKSRLLSDRFSAERPKGSFSTLEIQRTEQGDSAMYLCASSQQAGAGNYEQYFGPGTRLTVT.

This chain links TRBV20-1 with TRBJ2-7; D may be TRBD2 (6 bases). Germline V lookup: CDR1 DFQATT, CDR2 SNEGSKA (reference sequence). Trimming pared 7 bases from V and 2 bases from J, leaving 15 bases between. CDR3 length equals 13 residues. The CDR3 DNA reads as TGCAGTGGGAGAAAGGGGACTGCCTACGAGCAGTACTTC. Translated, it gives CSGRKGTAYEQYF.

CDR3 coding DNA: TGTGCCACCAGTGTAGGAGGGACAGGGCAGCCCCAGCATTTT. This codes for CATSVGGTGQPQHF. The gene calls are TRBV24-1 and TRBJ1-5; 9 bases agree with TRBD1. Germline V gene lookup returns CDR1 KGHDR and CDR2 SFDVKD. The V segment lost 5 bases and the J segment 7 bases; nucleotides outside the gene matches: 5. This CDR3 comprises 14 residues.

This clonotype was seen more than once but under ten times. This chain connects TRBV5-5 to TRBJ2-5; 12 bases are a match to TRBD2. The CDR3 extends over 15 amino acids. The germline CDR1 and CDR2 sequences are SGHKS and YYEKEE (reference sequence). The V segment lost 4 bases and the J segment 3 bases; nucleotides outside the gene matches: 4. The CDR3: CASSPRTSGEETQYF. As DNA, the CDR3 is TGTGCCAGCAGCCCCCGGACTAGCGGGGAAGAGACCCAGTACTTC.

The V and J genes are TRBV20-1 and TRBJ2-3; unclear D gene. The germline gives CDR1 DFQATT, CDR2 SNEGSKA (reference sequence). The ends were cut back, 5 bases at V and 7 bases at J, with 7 bases in the middle. The CDR3 spans 10 residues. CDR3 loop: CSARPNTQYF. CDR3 bases: TGCAGTGCTCGACCAAATACGCAGTATTTT.

The rearrangement uses TRBV7-8 and TRBJ2-7; tentative D call: TRBD2 (6 bases). The CDR3 covers 15 residues. Germline CDR1 reads SGHVS; CDR2 reads FQNEAQ. The germline V and J ends were trimmed by 2 bases and 2 bases, with 13 bases remaining between them. In DNA, the CDR3 is TGTGCCAGCAGCTTATTGGAGGGGCTAACCTACGAGCAGTACTTC. Amino acids: CASSLLEGLTYEQYF.

This chain joins TRBV28 and TRBJ1-5; D unclear. Germline V gene lookup returns CDR1 MDHEN and CDR2 SYDVKM. This CDR3 has 14 amino acids. Trimming cost V 7 bases and J 6 bases, with 16 bases left between them. The CDR3 DNA sequence: TGTGCCAGCAACAGAGGCGGGAGTAGTCAGCCCCAGCATTTT. This sequence encodes CASNRGGSSQPQHF.